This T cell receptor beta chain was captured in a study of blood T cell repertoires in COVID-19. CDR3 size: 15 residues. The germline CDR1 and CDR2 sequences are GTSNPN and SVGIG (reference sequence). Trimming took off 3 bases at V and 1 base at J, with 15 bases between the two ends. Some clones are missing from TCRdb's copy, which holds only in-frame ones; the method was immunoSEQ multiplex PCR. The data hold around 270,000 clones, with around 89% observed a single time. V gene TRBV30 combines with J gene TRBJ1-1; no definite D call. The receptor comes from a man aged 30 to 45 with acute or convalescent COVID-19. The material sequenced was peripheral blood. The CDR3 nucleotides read TGTGCCTGGAGGCCGGGAGGCGGGAAGAACACTGAAGCTTTCTTT. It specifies CAWRPGGGKNTEAFF.